Below are 19 T cell receptor beta chains sequenced from a single sample in a study of T cells in narcolepsy. Some clones are missing from TCRdb's copy, which holds only in-frame ones; the method was immunoSEQ multiplex PCR. This sample has more than 8,000 clones, with about 75% found just once. The sample taken for sequencing was CD45RA- memory CD8+ T cells from PBMCs. Receptors were obtained from a human donor with narcolepsy.

The rearrangement links TRBV28 to TRBJ2-1; 7 positions match TRBD2. There are 15 residues in the CDR3. Germline CDR1 and CDR2: MDHEN and SYDVKM. Losses at the gene ends were 2 bases for V and 3 bases for J; bases not matched to a gene: 4. CDR3 residues: CASSLGLELYNEQFF. DNA for the CDR3: TGTGCCAGCAGTTTAGGACTAGAACTCTACAATGAGCAGTTCTTC.

The chain links TRBV15 to TRBJ2-3, with 10 bases identical to TRBD2. The CDR3 runs to 15 residues. Unmatched junction bases numbered 6, after V lost 5 bases and J lost 4 bases. Germline loops: CDR1 LNHNV, CDR2 YYDKDF (reference sequence). The CDR3 loop reads CATSEEREGPDTQYF. The CDR3 coding sequence is TGTGCCACCAGCGAGGAGCGGGAGGGCCCAGATACGCAGTATTTT.

The gene calls are TRBV28 and TRBJ1-6; the match to TRBD1 covers 7 bases. CDR3 length: 17 amino acids. CDR1 is MDHEN and CDR2 is SYDVKM in the germline V gene. V lost 5 bases, J lost 8 bases, and 15 bases stayed unmatched. Here the CDR3 reads CASSRPITGTEDSPLHF. The DNA of the CDR3 is TGTGCCAGCAGTCGACCCATAACCGGGACAGAAGATTCACCCCTCCACTTT.

V usage is TRBV10-3 and J usage is TRBJ2-7; D gene uncertain. Germline assignment: CDR1 ENHRY and CDR2 SYGVKD. The germline V and J ends were trimmed by 4 bases and 3 bases, with 4 bases remaining between them. CDR3 length: 11 amino acids. The CDR3 is CAISAGYEQYF. Here the CDR3 DNA reads TGTGCCATCAGTGCGGGCTACGAGCAGTACTTC.

The chain couples TRBV6-6 to TRBJ1-2, with D unresolved. The CDR3 consists of 14 residues. Trimming cost V 0 bases and J 1 base, with 6 bases left between them. Germline V gives CDR1 MNHNY, CDR2 SVGAGI (reference sequence). This chain's CDR3 is CASSYSSDNYGYTF. CDR3 sequence (DNA): TGTGCCAGCAGTTACTCGTCAGATAACTATGGCTACACCTTC.

The chain uses TRBV4-2 and TRBJ2-3; 7 bases are a match to TRBD1. The V gene's germline CDR1 is LGHNA and CDR2 YNFKEQ. The CDR3 is 16 amino acids. Trimming at V came to 7 bases and at J to 0 bases, leaving 10 bases not matched to a gene. The CDR3 is CASKKSDRDSTDTQYF. The CDR3 DNA follows: TGTGCCAGCAAGAAGAGTGACAGGGATAGCACAGATACGCAGTATTTT.

The chain joins TRBV4-2 to TRBJ2-1; D may be TRBD1 or TRBD2 (8 bases each). This CDR3 comprises 17 residues. The V end lost 6 bases, the J end lost 6 bases, and 24 bases lay between the germline ends. CDR1 and CDR2 (germline): LGHNA, YNFKEQ. For the CDR3, the DNA is TGTGCCAGCAGTCCGGGGGGGTTAGACAGGGGCGGCAATGAGCAGTTCTTC. This encodes CASSPGGLDRGGNEQFF.

The rearrangement uses TRBV25-1 and TRBJ2-1, with 8 bases that match TRBD2. V shed 7 bases and J 3 bases; nucleotides not matched to a gene: 5. This CDR3 spans 14 amino acids. CDR1 is MGHDK, CDR2 SYGVNS, per germline. The CDR3 sequence: CASMASGYYNEQFF. CDR3 sequence (DNA): TGTGCCAGCATGGCTAGCGGGTACTACAATGAGCAGTTCTTC. Full variable domain (missing parts from reference TRBV25-1 and TRBJ2-1): EADIYQTPRYLVIGTGKKITLECSQTMGHDKMYWYQQDPGMELHLIHYSYGVNSTEKGDLSSESTVSRIRTEHFPLTLESARPSHTSQYLCASMASGYYNEQFFGPGTRLTVL.

The chain links TRBV6-4 to TRBJ2-3, with TRBD2 identical over 9 bases. CDR1 and CDR2 from the germline V gene are MRHNA and SNTAGT. V trimming: 3 bases; J trimming: 1 base; junction bases outside the gene matches: 2. There are 15 residues in the CDR3. The CDR3 here is CASSEVAGGTDTQYF. The CDR3 nucleotides read TGTGCCAGCAGTGAAGTAGCGGGGGGCACAGATACGCAGTATTTT.

Points on this clone: Other nucleotide sequences in the sample specify the same CDR3. The chain uses TRBV9 and TRBJ1-3; no reliable D call. CDR1 SGDLS and CDR2 YYNGEE come from the germline V gene. V was pared by 4 bases and J by 0 bases, with 11 bases between. This CDR3 contains 15 residues. The CDR3 loop reads CASSPLGGSGNTIYF. The CDR3 nucleotides are TGTGCCAGCAGCCCCCTGGGAGGCTCTGGAAACACCATATATTTT.

The chain is built from TRBV15 and TRBJ2-7, with D possibly TRBD1 on 6 matching bases. Germline loops: CDR1 LNHNV, CDR2 YYDKDF (reference sequence). The V and J ends lost 0 bases and 8 bases respectively, with 20 bases between them. The CDR3 loop spans 16 amino acids. The CDR3 loop is CATSRDLDSPPGKQYF. The CDR3 bases are TGTGCCACCAGCAGAGACCTGGACAGCCCTCCGGGAAAGCAGTACTTC.

This clone was seen only once. V and J are TRBV7-8 and TRBJ2-1; 10 nucleotides align to TRBD2. The CDR3 contains 17 residues. Germline CDR1 is SGHVS and CDR2 is FQNEAQ. V shed 3 bases and J 6 bases; nucleotides not matched to a gene: 11. The CDR3 spells CASSLLIGTSAPNEQFF. The DNA of the CDR3 is TGTGCCAGCAGCTTGTTAATCGGGACTAGCGCGCCCAATGAGCAGTTCTTC.

The chain has TRBV6-5 and TRBJ1-2; TRBD1 might be the D (5 bases). Deletions cut 0 bases from V and 8 bases from J, with 16 bases between. The CDR3 covers 15 residues. Looked up from germline, CDR1 is MNHEY and CDR2 is SVGAGI. The CDR3 is CASSYSGGSGAGYTF. The CDR3 nucleotides read TGTGCCAGCAGTTACTCGGGTGGTTCCGGGGCCGGCTACACCTTC.

The chain combines TRBV2 with TRBJ2-7; no reliable D call. Germline V gene sequence: CDR1 SNHLY, CDR2 FYNNEI. The CDR3 extends over 16 amino acids. Deletions cut 1 base from V and 5 bases from J, with 18 bases between. The CDR3 is CASSEVPSLIYHEQYF. CDR3 nucleotide sequence: TGTGCCAGCAGTGAAGTGCCTAGTCTTATATACCACGAGCAGTACTTC.

This clone was recorded once. The chain carries TRBV28 and TRBJ1-5; D is uncertain. The germline gives CDR1 MDHEN, CDR2 SYDVKM. V was shortened by 4 bases and J by 2 bases, with 15 bases between the two germline ends. The CDR3 is 16 amino acids. The CDR3 DNA reads as TGTGCCAGCAGTTCGTCCCCCCCGGACGGCAATCAGCCCCAGCATTTT. This codes for CASSSSPPDGNQPQHF.

The chain joins TRBV7-9 to TRBJ2-1, with 8 bases aligning to TRBD1. V lost 5 bases, J lost 8 bases, and 17 bases stayed unmatched. The CDR3 has 17 amino acids. Germline lookup yields CDR1 SEHNR and CDR2 FQNEAQ (reference sequence). In DNA, the CDR3 is TGTGCCAGCAGCCCTAAGACAGGGGCCGTGAAGATTGATGAGCAGTTCTTC. As protein: CASSPKTGAVKIDEQFF.

This rearrangement joins TRBV6-5 to TRBJ2-5; TRBD1 matches 8 bases. With the DNA end fitting TRBJ2-7 better, the J assignment may be wrong. The germline V gene encodes CDR1 MNHEY and CDR2 SVGAGI. This CDR3 is built from 14 residues. Written as DNA, the CDR3 is TGTGCCAGCAACACCGGGACAGGTGGATACGAGCAGTACTTC. This gives the protein CASNTGTGGYEQYF.

The chain has TRBV4-1 and TRBJ2-3, with 13 bases aligning to TRBD2. V gave up 4 bases and J gave up 14 bases; unmatched junction bases: 6. This CDR3 spans 13 amino acids. Per germline, CDR1 MGHRA and CDR2 YSYEKL. CDR3 protein: CASSLLAGGPWYF. DNA for the CDR3: TGCGCCAGCAGCCTACTAGCGGGAGGGCCGTGGTATTTT.

The rearrangement joins TRBV29-1 to TRBJ2-3, with D unresolved. CDR3 size: 12 residues. Germline V gene sequence: CDR1 SQVTM, CDR2 ANQGSEA. The V end lost 4 bases, the J end lost 0 bases, and 5 bases lay between the germline ends. CDR3 DNA: TGCAGCGTTGTGGCTAGCACAGATACGCAGTATTTT. Translated: CSVVASTDTQYF.